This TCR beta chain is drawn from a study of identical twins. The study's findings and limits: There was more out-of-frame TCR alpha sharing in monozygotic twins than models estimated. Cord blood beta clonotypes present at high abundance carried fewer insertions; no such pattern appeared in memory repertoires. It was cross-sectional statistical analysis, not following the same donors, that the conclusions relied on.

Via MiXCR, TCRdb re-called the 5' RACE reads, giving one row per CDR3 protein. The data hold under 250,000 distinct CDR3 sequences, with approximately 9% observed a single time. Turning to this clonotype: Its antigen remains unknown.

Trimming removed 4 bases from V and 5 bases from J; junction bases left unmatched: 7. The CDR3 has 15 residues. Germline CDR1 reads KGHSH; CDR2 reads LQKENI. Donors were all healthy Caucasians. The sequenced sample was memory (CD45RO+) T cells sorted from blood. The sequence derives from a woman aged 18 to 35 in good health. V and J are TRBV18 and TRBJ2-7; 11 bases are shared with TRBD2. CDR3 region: CASSQSSGRMNEQYF. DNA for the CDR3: TGTGCCAGCTCACAATCTAGCGGGAGGATGAACGAGCAGTACTTC.